This entry concerns a single T cell receptor beta chain. The antigen remains unidentified. CDR1 is DFQATT and CDR2 is SNEGSKA in the germline V gene (reference sequence). There are 13 residues in the CDR3. The junction had 10 bases not matched to a gene; V was cut back by 6 bases and J by 7 bases. This entry comes from a study of T cells in Graves' hyperthyroidism and ophthalmopathy. Findings of the study overall: Most clonotypes expanded in the thyroid (above 0.001) were also present in blood.

It was RNA transcripts that yielded the amplified TCR beta CDR3 regions. Using the HTBI primer set, a first-round RT-PCR was run on the TCR CDR3. MiXCR was run by TCRdb on the multiplex PCR reads, yielding one entry per CDR3 protein. The sample holds under 400,000 distinct CDR3 sequences; roughly 18% are singletons and the top ten take less than 65%. This TCR came from a woman aged 45-65 years with Graves' hyperthyroidism. The V gene is TRBV20-1, the J gene TRBJ1-2; 8 bases match TRBD1. Input material: blood. CDR3 nucleotides: TGCAGTGCCCTAAGCCAGGGGGCGGTTGGCTACACCTTC. Its protein product is CSALSQGAVGYTF.